This paragraph covers one T cell receptor beta chain sequence. The antigen this receptor binds is unknown. Qualities for individual bases were not recorded, and no much larger clone is one base off. The sample is drawn from a study of cytomegalovirus exposure and HLA in healthy donors (dated by TCRdb to 2017 to 2019). Regarding the complete study: An earlier analysis of 587 of the donors reported more than 250 Gb of sequence data and some 120 million unique TCR beta sequences from about 179 million T cells. The study profiled the T cell repertoires of fewer than 850 subjects by immunosequencing and related them to cytomegalovirus serostatus. A handful of DR-DQ haplotypes were handled as single units for association and clustering because linkage in the cohort was strong. A separate validation cohort of about 110 different subjects was used in addition to the roughly 620-subject first cohort. The genetic ancestry cluster associated with self-reported Caucasian donors included roughly four fifths of the 398 genotyped donors. Rather than using new phenotypic data, the later analysis identified candidate immune exposures from TCR beta sequences and from how often those sequences occurred across donors. All discovery cohort repertoires had been generated on a single sequencing platform. Both class I and class II loci were covered by HLA typing, at four-digit resolution. Approximately 300 gigabases of sequencing data and about 92 million unique TCR sequences made up an early release that covered under 750 HLA-typed donors. In a later genetic analysis, genome-wide SNP genotypes for about 60% of the 666 donors were used, and that subset was treated as a discovery cohort. To decide whether each TCR beta V gene segment behaved as functional or pseudogenic, an earlier analysis of 587 of the donors relied on high-throughput TCR beta sequencing. The number of typed donors differed by locus: about 629-640 for A, B, C, DRB1 and DQB1; 522 for DQA1; 606 for DPA1; and around 470 for DPB1. The aim of the study was to test whether cataloging public T cell receptors could identify signatures of past pathogen exposure. The study combined high-throughput TCR immunosequencing, statistical association of individual TCRs with disease status, and machine learning to predict cytomegalovirus infection status. In a later analysis, previously published TCR beta repertoires from fewer than 750 donors were re-analyzed and high-resolution HLA genotyping was added so that TCR occurrence patterns could be studied. Donor age, sex, ethnicity and CMV serostatus were compiled together with the repertoire data. Across approximately 400 genotyped donors of the cohort, an average of approximately 240,000 unique TCR beta nucleotide sequences per donor were sequenced, and roughly a sixth of those sequences were non-productive. Study-wide findings and limitations: CMV serostatus was the only immune exposure information available for the cohort. Across donors, most TCR sequences were observed very rarely, whereas some public TCRs were present in many individuals. In a later analysis, HLA-associated TCR beta chains showed more clonal expansion and lower generation probabilities than non-associated chains that were equally common. Because HLA typing was unavailable for some donors at each locus, only the typed subset was used in association tests. A later analysis found that TCR association rates varied across HLA loci, with DRB1 alleles showing the most associated TCRs and HLA-C alleles the fewest. A later genetic analysis reported fewer N-insertions in productive TCRs among donors in an Asian-associated ancestry cluster than the roughly 720-donor mean. A cluster of highly shared sequence variants was judged likely to represent a technical artifact of the sequencing pipeline. In the study, 150 to 200 TCR beta chains were listed as associated with cytomegalovirus. A further reported finding was that TCR beta sequences accurately predicted the HLA-A and HLA-B alleles for most subjects in the first cohort. The authors suggested that the approach could potentially be generalized to other disease states and immunological phenotypes. Correlated functional status among segregating V segments might be attributable to linkage disequilibrium, but an unknown experimental factor could not be ruled out. Roughly uniform sequencing depth across donors was assumed in presence/absence analyses, although this assumption may not hold. In an earlier analysis of around 600 of the donors, most TCR beta V segments were observed in productive rearrangements about 87% or about 30% of the time, broadly matching IMGT annotations. In vitro tests confirmed that three of the cytomegalovirus-associated TCR beta chains recognize cytomegalovirus antigens. Several of the top co-occurrence clusters appeared to be linked to parvovirus B19, influenza, CMV and Epstein-Barr virus, according to a later analysis. The classifier was reported to diagnose cytomegalovirus status with high specificity and sensitivity in both the original cohort and the validation cohort. At a false discovery rate of 0.05, a later analysis linked about 17,000 TCR beta sequences to specific HLA alleles. In a later genetic analysis, a missense DCLRE1C variant was associated with V-gene and J-gene trimming of TCR beta chains, and the association was replicated in an independent cohort. Most CMV-associated TCR beta chains appeared to be HLA-restricted in a later analysis, and the HLA associations seemed to be driven largely by CMV exposure. The 87-base-pair reads could not distinguish some IMGT-functional V segments, including TRBV6-2 and TRBV6-3, so those segments were excluded. Because counts were too low, 15 or so rarely observed V segments, including chromosome 9 orphons, were excluded from the earlier analysis of under 650 of the donors. The cohort was sequenced for TCR beta chains only, and without alpha or paired-chain data the features that could be detected were limited. When HLA alleles, especially DR and DQ, strongly co-occurred, TCR associations were difficult to assign to individual alleles.

The cohort comprised under 700 healthy bone marrow donors. At the time of sampling, all cohort members were nominally healthy, though unrecorded immune exposures were likely present. The donor was CMV seropositive and was included in the group of 300 or so seropositive cohort members. Every donor gave a peripheral blood sample, and the peripheral blood mononuclear cells from that sample were used for TCR beta sequencing. Genomic DNA extraction from the blood cell samples was performed with the Qiagen DNeasy Blood Extraction Kit. The V end loses 1 base and the J end loses 4 bases, and a stretch of 13 bases separates them. The CDR3 runs 15 residues from the cysteine to the phenylalanine. Just CDR3 DNA is preserved here, 45 bases in frame from base 1. Taken from the germline V gene (reference sequence), the CDR1 and CDR2 loops are LNHNV and YYDKDF. Library construction relied on the immunoSEQ multiplex PCR assay. For the multiplex PCR, a mixture combining 60 forward primers for TCR Vbeta segments and 13 reverse primers for TCR Jbeta segments was used. The CDR3 region of rearranged TCR beta genes was amplified from genomic DNA by a multiplex PCR assay. The Illumina HiSeq System was used to sequence the amplified TCR beta libraries as 87-base-pair reads. As for how the authors treated the data: A later analysis counted tens of millions of unique TCR beta chains across the 666 repertoires, and around 9.9 million of these chains were shared by at least two donors. Raw reads were error-corrected and collapsed into unique sequences by a nearest-neighbor algorithm in which closely related sequences were merged to remove PCR and sequencing errors. To assign V, D and J gene segments, CDR3 sequences were aligned to IMGT reference sequences. For a sequence to be retained, a match of at least six nucleotides to both a V gene segment and a J gene segment was required. A rearrangement counted as productive if the CDR3 had no stop codons and remained in frame with V and J, and every other rearrangement counted as non-productive. Following IMGT convention, CDR3 was defined as the stretch from the second conserved V-encoded cysteine up to the conserved J-encoded phenylalanine. In an earlier analysis of roughly 610 of the donors, sequences lacking an unambiguous match to a single V gene segment were excluded. An earlier analysis of just under 600 of the donors called V segments functional above 56.7% productive rearrangements and segregating when the between-donor standard deviation exceeded 5%. A statistical classification framework was developed to diagnose cytomegalovirus status using the catalog of TCR beta chain sequences. V and J gene assignment, in a later analysis, came from comparing TCR nucleotide sequences with IMGT/GENE-DB human TR gene sequences. The TCRdist pipeline was used in a later analysis to assign CDR3 sequences and most-parsimonious VDJ recombination scenarios. In a later analysis, each TCR beta chain was defined by its CDR3 amino acid sequence together with its V-gene family, and reads without a unique V-gene family were excluded. A later analysis removed 592 highly shared, low-generation-probability nucleotide sequences to deal with suspected cross-contamination and a sequencing artifact. For each public chain, a later analysis derived a clonal expansion index from normalized ranks of inferred template counts within each repertoire. A later analysis computed generation probabilities with a VDJ recombination model fitted to out-of-frame rearrangements, and checked the results against IGoR. In a later analysis, hypergeometric tests were used to score TCR-TCR, TCR-HLA and TCR-CMV co-occurrence, with a repertoire-size bias correction applied to TCR pairs. A later analysis estimated false discovery rates by permuting HLA or CMV assignments 20 times. A later analysis grouped co-occurring TCRs with DBSCAN, adding TCRdist sequence similarity when clustering within HLA-allele-positive subsets. Repertoires with fewer than 30,000 or more than 120,000 public chains were left out of co-occurrence clustering, as were several repertoires with anomalous nucleotide sharing. What TCRdb holds here is the immuneACCESS table cut down to in-frame rearrangements. Part of the clones is not present; checked against another copy, under half of the missing clones reflect an unresolved V gene, and the others are unexplained. V and J calls and clone size are as listed in that table; D and trimming were resolved from the DNA. The sample table lists around 70,000 clones, 70% to 85% of them with a count of one. 3% of the sample is taken by the ten largest.

The chain couples TRBV15 to TRBJ1-1; a tentative D call is TRBD1 (6 bases match). Sample: PBMCs. The receptor's source is a girl under 18 in good health and CMV-seropositive. The DNA sequence is given as TGTGCCACCAGCAGAGCCAGGGGTTGGGGCACTGAAGCTTTCTTT. Translated, it gives CATSRARGWGTEAFF.